Listed below are T cell receptor beta chains from one sample, sequenced in a study of response to subunit inactivated influenza vaccine. TCRdb re-analysed the RT-PCR reads in MiXCR, keeping a single row per CDR3 protein. The repertoire holds around 480,000 distinct CDR3 sequences, with 16% as singletons. This material consisted of CD4+ T cells sorted from PBMCs, taken 23 months after vaccination. These TCRs come from a man between 50 and 75 years old who received an inactivated influenza vaccine. The CDR3 runs from the conserved cysteine through the conserved F or W. The order of the fields is CDR3 protein, CDR3 DNA, clone size, V gene, D gene, J gene. A D gene is named only where the DNA matches it firmly. Some rows have no size entry. The others give once, few or many, or a class for an expanded clone.

CDR3aa: CSAVGLAGGYANTGELFF
CDR3nt: TGCAGTGCTGTGGGACTAGCGGGAGGGTACGCGAACACCGGGGAGCTGTTTTTT
abundance: .
v_gene: TRBV20-1
d_gene: TRBD2
j_gene: TRBJ2-2

CDR3aa: CASSQTGMSNQPQHF
CDR3nt: TGTGCCAGCTCGCAGACAGGGATGAGCAATCAGCCCCAGCATTTT
abundance: few
v_gene: TRBV18
d_gene: TRBD1
j_gene: TRBJ1-5

CDR3aa: CASNKGQGTDTQYF
CDR3nt: TGTGCCAGCAACAAGGGTCAGGGCACAGATACGCAGTATTTT
abundance: few
v_gene: TRBV6-1
d_gene: .
j_gene: TRBJ2-3

CDR3aa: CASSLEGGRSYEQYF
CDR3nt: TGTGCCAGCAGCTTAGAGGGCGGGAGGTCCTACGAGCAGTACTTC
abundance: few
v_gene: TRBV7-8
d_gene: TRBD2
j_gene: TRBJ2-7

CDR3aa: CSARQGQNTGELFF
CDR3nt: TGCAGCGCAAGACAGGGACAGAACACCGGGGAGCTGTTTTTT
abundance: many
v_gene: TRBV29-1
d_gene: TRBD1
j_gene: TRBJ2-2

CDR3aa: CSARAPSGVGGYTF
CDR3nt: TGCAGTGCTAGAGCCCCCAGCGGGGTGGGTGGCTACACCTTC
abundance: few
v_gene: TRBV20-1
d_gene: .
j_gene: TRBJ1-2

CDR3aa: CASSQTGGDNSPLHF
CDR3nt: TGCGCCAGCAGCCAAACAGGGGGCGATAATTCACCCCTCCACTTT
abundance: few
v_gene: TRBV5-1
d_gene: TRBD1
j_gene: TRBJ1-6

CDR3aa: CASSSQGRGFGNQPQHF
CDR3nt: TGTGCCAGCAGCTCTCAGGGGCGGGGTTTTGGAAATCAGCCCCAGCATTTT
abundance: .
v_gene: TRBV12-3/TRBV12-4
d_gene: .
j_gene: TRBJ1-5

CDR3aa: CASSLVRLAGGTDTQYF
CDR3nt: TGTGCCAGCAGCTTAGTAAGGCTAGCGGGAGGAACAGATACGCAGTATTTT
abundance: many
v_gene: TRBV7-2
d_gene: TRBD2
j_gene: TRBJ2-3

CDR3aa: CAIRGGQGGDTQYF
CDR3nt: TGTGCCATCAGGGGAGGACAGGGAGGGGATACGCAGTATTTT
abundance: .
v_gene: TRBV10-3
d_gene: .
j_gene: TRBJ2-3

CDR3aa: CASSLDGVGTEAFF
CDR3nt: TGCGCCAGCAGCTTGGATGGGGTCGGCACTGAAGCTTTCTTT
abundance: .
v_gene: TRBV5-1
d_gene: .
j_gene: TRBJ1-1

CDR3aa: CASSPGSGVPGNSPLHF
CDR3nt: TGTGCCAGCAGCCCTGGGAGTGGTGTTCCGGGGAATTCACCCCTCCACTTT
abundance: few
v_gene: TRBV12-3/TRBV12-4
d_gene: .
j_gene: TRBJ1-6

CDR3aa: CASSSWRGKNIQYF
CDR3nt: TGTGCCAGCAGCTCTTGGCGGGGGAAAAACATTCAGTACTTC
abundance: many
v_gene: TRBV11-2
d_gene: TRBD2
j_gene: TRBJ2-4

CDR3aa: CASRRQESSGNTIYF
CDR3nt: TGTGCCAGCAGGCGACAGGAGAGCTCTGGAAACACCATATATTTT
abundance: few
v_gene: TRBV6-2/TRBV6-3
d_gene: .
j_gene: TRBJ1-3

CDR3aa: CSARESRGNNSPLHF
CDR3nt: TGCAGTGCTAGAGAGTCCAGGGGGAATAATTCACCCCTCCACTTT
abundance: few
v_gene: TRBV20-1
d_gene: TRBD1
j_gene: TRBJ1-6

CDR3aa: CASSTGPGQGAGEQFF
CDR3nt: TGTGCCAGCAGCACGGGACCGGGACAGGGAGCGGGGGAGCAGTTCTTC
abundance: .
v_gene: TRBV5-6
d_gene: TRBD1
j_gene: TRBJ2-1

CDR3aa: CASSQEVGFSGANVLTF
CDR3nt: TGCGCCAGCAGCCAAGAGGTAGGGTTTTCTGGGGCCAACGTCCTGACTTTC
abundance: .
v_gene: TRBV4-3
d_gene: .
j_gene: TRBJ2-6

CDR3aa: CASSPGTGKGSSYNEQFF
CDR3nt: TGTGCCAGCAGCCCCGGGACAGGGAAAGGGAGCTCCTACAATGAGCAGTTCTTC
abundance: .
v_gene: TRBV3-1
d_gene: TRBD1
j_gene: TRBJ2-1

CDR3aa: CASSVDGYEQYF
CDR3nt: TGTGCCAGCAGTGTAGACGGGTACGAGCAGTACTTC
abundance: .
v_gene: TRBV6-2/TRBV6-3
d_gene: .
j_gene: TRBJ2-7

CDR3aa: CASSSGTGKNYGYTF
CDR3nt: TGTGCCAGCAGCTCTGGGACAGGGAAGAACTATGGCTACACCTTC
abundance: few
v_gene: TRBV7-2
d_gene: TRBD1
j_gene: TRBJ1-2

CDR3aa: CASGQGIGEQYF
CDR3nt: TGCGCCAGCGGACAGGGGATCGGCGAGCAGTACTTC
abundance: .
v_gene: TRBV5-1
d_gene: TRBD1
j_gene: TRBJ2-7

CDR3aa: CASSHNGQVYSNQPQHF
CDR3nt: TGTGCCAGCAGCCATAACGGACAGGTCTATAGCAATCAGCCCCAGCATTTT
abundance: few
v_gene: TRBV7-2
d_gene: TRBD1
j_gene: TRBJ1-5

CDR3aa: CASSPGQSQETQYF
CDR3nt: TGCGCCAGCAGCCCTGGACAGTCTCAAGAGACCCAGTACTTC
abundance: .
v_gene: TRBV5-1
d_gene: .
j_gene: TRBJ2-5

CDR3aa: CASSPDLPESYTF
CDR3nt: TGTGCCAGCAGCCCGGACCTACCCGAAAGCTACACCTTC
abundance: .
v_gene: TRBV5-5
d_gene: .
j_gene: TRBJ1-2

CDR3aa: CASSNAETQYF
CDR3nt: TGTGCCAGCAGCAACGCGGAGACCCAGTACTTC
abundance: .
v_gene: TRBV6-2/TRBV6-3
d_gene: .
j_gene: TRBJ2-5

CDR3aa: CASSLSGGGVDEQFF
CDR3nt: TGTGCCAGCAGTTTATCCGGCGGGGGGGTGGATGAGCAGTTCTTC
abundance: .
v_gene: TRBV28
d_gene: TRBD2
j_gene: TRBJ2-1

CDR3aa: CASNPDRGRTDTQYF
CDR3nt: TGTGCCAGCAACCCGGACAGGGGGCGAACAGATACGCAGTATTTT
abundance: many
v_gene: TRBV12-3/TRBV12-4
d_gene: TRBD1
j_gene: TRBJ2-3

CDR3aa: CASSWTGGKNIQYF
CDR3nt: TGTGCCAGCAGTTGGACAGGGGGCAAAAACATTCAGTACTTC
abundance: few
v_gene: TRBV6-2/TRBV6-3
d_gene: TRBD1
j_gene: TRBJ2-4

CDR3aa: CASSQDVRGGQGARETQYF
CDR3nt: TGCGCCAGCAGCCAAGATGTCCGTGGGGGACAGGGGGCGCGAGAGACCCAGTACTTC
abundance: few
v_gene: TRBV4-1
d_gene: TRBD1
j_gene: TRBJ2-5

CDR3aa: CASSLIRYEQYF
CDR3nt: TGTGCCAGCAGTTTAATCAGATACGAGCAGTACTTC
abundance: few
v_gene: TRBV28
d_gene: .
j_gene: TRBJ2-7

CDR3aa: CASSLANGAAGYTF
CDR3nt: TGTGCCAGCAGCTTAGCGAACGGCGCCGCGGGCTACACCTTC
abundance: .
v_gene: TRBV7-9
d_gene: .
j_gene: TRBJ1-2

CDR3aa: CASSSPQAQETQYF
CDR3nt: TGTGCCAGCAGTTCACCACAGGCTCAAGAGACCCAGTACTTC
abundance: .
v_gene: TRBV12-3/TRBV12-4
d_gene: .
j_gene: TRBJ2-5

CDR3aa: CSASLSSGANVLTF
CDR3nt: TGCAGTGCTAGCCTGAGCTCTGGGGCCAACGTCCTGACTTTC
abundance: few
v_gene: TRBV20-1
d_gene: .
j_gene: TRBJ2-6

CDR3aa: CASSPDRISTDTQYF
CDR3nt: TGTGCCAGCAGCCCAGACAGGATTAGCACAGATACGCAGTATTTT
abundance: few
v_gene: TRBV3-1
d_gene: .
j_gene: TRBJ2-3

CDR3aa: CASSQDRTGTYEQYF
CDR3nt: TGCGCCAGCAGCCAAGATAGGACAGGAACCTACGAGCAGTACTTC
abundance: few
v_gene: TRBV4-3
d_gene: TRBD1
j_gene: TRBJ2-7

CDR3aa: CASRKDRNTGELFF
CDR3nt: TGTGCCAGCCGCAAGGACAGAAACACCGGGGAGCTGTTTTTT
abundance: many
v_gene: TRBV5-5
d_gene: .
j_gene: TRBJ2-2

CDR3aa: CSARATEGQPQHF
CDR3nt: TGCAGTGCTAGAGCCACGGAGGGACAGCCCCAGCATTTT
abundance: .
v_gene: TRBV20-1
d_gene: .
j_gene: TRBJ1-5

CDR3aa: CASSGTSGGANYEQFF
CDR3nt: TGTGCCAGCAGCGGAACTAGCGGGGGGGCAAATTATGAGCAGTTCTTC
abundance: many
v_gene: TRBV7-2
d_gene: TRBD2
j_gene: TRBJ2-1

CDR3aa: CASSRTGQFTGANVLTF
CDR3nt: TGCGCCAGCAGCCGCACTGGGCAATTTACTGGGGCCAACGTCCTGACTTTC
abundance: few
v_gene: TRBV4-3
d_gene: .
j_gene: TRBJ2-6

CDR3aa: CASSWADGVETQYF
CDR3nt: TGCGCCAGCAGCTGGGCTGATGGGGTCGAGACCCAGTACTTC
abundance: few
v_gene: TRBV5-1
d_gene: .
j_gene: TRBJ2-5